A single sample gave rise to the 10 T cell receptor beta chains below, sequenced in a study of T cells in Graves' hyperthyroidism and ophthalmopathy. Amplification yielded TCR beta CDR3 regions, with RNA transcripts as the source. First-round RT-PCR of the TCR CDR3 relied on the HTBI primer set. TCRdb recomputed calls from the multiplex PCR reads with MiXCR, one row per CDR3 protein. The data show a few hundred thousand distinct CDR3 sequences, around 25% seen once. Sequencing input: blood. The receptors here all came from a man aged 50 to 59 with Graves' hyperthyroidism.

The genes are TRBV9 and TRBJ2-3, with D unclear. CDR1 and CDR2 from the germline V gene are SGDLS and YYNGEE. Trimming left V 4 bases short and J 6 bases short, with 12 bases between. The CDR3 is 13 amino acids. CDR3 protein: CASSPTLVDTQYF. The CDR3, as DNA: TGTGCCAGCAGCCCGACGCTTGTGGATACGCAGTATTTT.

The chain couples TRBV5-1 to TRBJ2-1, with D possibly being TRBD1 or TRBD2 (5 bases each). The V end was cut by 3 bases, the J end by 6 bases, with 13 bases between. The CDR3 has 14 amino acids. Germline V lookup: CDR1 SGHRS, CDR2 YFSETQ. The CDR3 DNA follows: TGCGCCAGCAGCTCGGACTGGGGCCGCAATGAGCAGTTCTTC. Its translation: CASSSDWGRNEQFF. The full variable domain, in which reference TRBV5-1 and TRBJ2-1 provide the parts outside the CDR3, is KAGVTQTPRYLIKTRGQQVTLSCSPISGHRSVSWYQQTPGQGLQFLFEYFSETQRNKGNFPGRFSGRQFSNSRSEMNVSTLELGDSALYLCASSSDWGRNEQFFGPGTRLTVL.

This rearrangement joins TRBV6-1 to TRBJ2-7; TRBD2 might be the D (5 bases). The CDR3 loop spans 15 amino acids. V was shortened by 5 bases and J by 0 bases, with 14 bases between the two germline ends. Germline CDR1 reads MNHNS; CDR2 reads SASEGT. CDR3 region: CASSPVRGSSYEQYF. CDR3 in DNA: TGTGCCAGCAGTCCGGTCCGAGGGAGCTCCTACGAGCAGTACTTC.

Written as DNA, the CDR3 is TGTGCCAGCAGCGTAGGGCACGTCTCCTACGAGCAGTACTTC. Residues: CASSVGHVSYEQYF. The genes are TRBV9 and TRBJ2-7; D call uncertain. The CDR3 has 14 residues. Germline lookup yields CDR1 SGDLS and CDR2 YYNGEE. V shed 0 bases and J shed 0 bases, with 7 bases lying between them.

This clonotype was detected a few times. CDR3 coding DNA: TGTGCCAGCAGCCCGGGGCAGGGTCTTGGGAACACTGAAGCTTTCTTT. Amino acid sequence: CASSPGQGLGNTEAFF. The genes are TRBV6-2 or TRBV6-3 and TRBJ1-1; D perhaps matches TRBD1 (5 bases). Germline V gene sequence: CDR1 MNHEY, CDR2 SVGEGT. The CDR3 length is 16 residues. Trimming stripped 6 bases from V and 1 base from J, with 18 bases between.

There are many counts of this clonotype. The CDR3 protein is CSAGQGLGTEAFF. CDR3 bases: TGCAGCGCAGGACAGGGATTAGGCACTGAAGCTTTCTTT. This chain joins TRBV29-1 and TRBJ1-1, with 8 bases matching TRBD1. Germline V gene lookup returns CDR1 SQVTM and CDR2 ANQGSEA. With 7 bases clipped from V and 4 bases from J, the junction kept 8 bases outside the gene matches. The CDR3 is 13 amino acids. Variable domain in full (rest from reference TRBV29-1 and TRBJ1-1): SAVISQKPSRDICQRGTSLTIQCQVDSQVTMMFWYRQQPGQSLTLIATANQGSEATYESGFVIDKFPISRPNLTFSTLTVSNMSPEDSSIYLCSAGQGLGTEAFFGQGTRLTVV.

In its sample, this clonotype was seen many times. The rearrangement uses TRBV3-1 and TRBJ2-5, with 8 bases fitting TRBD2. The ends lost 4 bases at V and 1 base at J; junction bases unmatched: 5. This CDR3 spans 15 amino acids. CDR1 and CDR2 from the germline V gene are LGHDT and YNNKEL (reference sequence). The DNA of the CDR3 is TGTGCCAGCAGCCCCCGTAGCGGGACCCAAGAGACCCAGTACTTC. Translating it yields CASSPRSGTQETQYF.

This sequence joins TRBV11-2 and TRBJ2-5, with 8 bases aligning to TRBD2. CDR3 length equals 15 residues. The V gene's germline CDR1 is SGHAT and CDR2 FQNNGV. The V gene end was trimmed by 1 base and the J gene end by 4 bases; junction bases not matched to a gene: 5. The CDR3 protein is CASSLVGLAGETQYF. The CDR3 DNA follows: TGTGCCAGCAGCTTAGTTGGTCTAGCGGGAGAGACCCAGTACTTC. Supplemented by reference TRBV11-2 and TRBJ2-5, the full variable domain reads EAGVAQSPRYKIIEKRQSVAFWCNPISGHATLYWYQQILGQGPKLLIQFQNNGVVDDSQLPKDRFSAERLKGVDSTLKIQPAKLEDSAVYLCASSLVGLAGETQYFGPGTRLLVL.

This clonotype was picked up a small number of times. The rearrangement uses TRBV2 and TRBJ2-2; no reliable D call. The germline gives CDR1 SNHLY, CDR2 FYNNEI. The V and J ends lost 4 bases and 8 bases respectively, with 11 bases between them. This CDR3 region has 13 residues. In DNA form, the CDR3 reads TGTGCCAGCAGTGTCAGGAACGCGGGGGAGCTGTTTTTT. This translates into CASSVRNAGELFF.

The table lists this clonotype with many counts. V usage is TRBV7-9 and J usage is TRBJ2-5; 10 bases line up with TRBD2. Germline V gene sequence: CDR1 SEHNR, CDR2 FQNEAQ (reference sequence). CDR3 length: 16 amino acids. The trim removed 1 base at V and 8 bases at J, leaving 10 bases unmatched. Here the CDR3 DNA reads TGTGCCAGCAGCTTAGAAGCTAGCGGGGGTGTGGGCACCCAGTACTTC. Protein: CASSLEASGGVGTQYF.